The sequence of this T cell receptor (beta chain) was determined in a study of T cells in localized non-small cell lung cancer. Assay used: immunoSEQ multiplex PCR; TCRdb lists only in-frame clones, some missing. The repertoire consists of about 22,000 clones, with about nine tenths occurring once and the leading ten covering approximately 24%. The CDR3 is 14 amino acids. Germline values: CDR1 SGHTA, CDR2 FQGNSA. The V end was cut by 2 bases, the J end by 2 bases, with 8 bases between. The sequencing used PBMCs, collected before any cancer treatment. The chain uses TRBV7-2 and TRBJ2-3; D gene unclear. The origin of this receptor is a man aged 40 to 70 with stage II squamous cell lung carcinoma. CDR3 nucleotide sequence: TGTGCCAGCAGCTTAACCACTTTCACAGATACGCAGTATTTT. Translated: CASSLTTFTDTQYF. The full variable domain, its missing parts supplied by reference TRBV7-2 and TRBJ2-3, is GAGVSQSPSNKVTEKGKDVELRCDPISGHTALYWYRQSLGQGLEFLIYFQGNSAPDKSGLPSDRFSAERTGGSVSTLTIQRTQQEDSAVYLCASSLTTFTDTQYFGPGTRLTVL.